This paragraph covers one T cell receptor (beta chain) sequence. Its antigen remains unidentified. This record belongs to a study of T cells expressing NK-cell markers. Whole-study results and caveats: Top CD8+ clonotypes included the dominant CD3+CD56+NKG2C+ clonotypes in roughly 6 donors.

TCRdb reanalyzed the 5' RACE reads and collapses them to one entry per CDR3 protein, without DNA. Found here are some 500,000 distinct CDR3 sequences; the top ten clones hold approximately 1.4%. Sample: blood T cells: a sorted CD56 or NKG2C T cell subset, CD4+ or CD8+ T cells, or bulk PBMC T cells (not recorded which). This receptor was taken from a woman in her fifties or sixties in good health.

CDR3 protein: CATSDQVNTQYF. V and J are TRBV24-1 and TRBJ2-3. This CDR3 spans 12 amino acids. Looked up from germline, CDR1 is KGHDR and CDR2 is SFDVKD.